A selection of T cell receptor beta chains follows, all from one sample in a study of T cell responses to AZD1222 COVID-19 vaccine. Method: immunoSEQ multiplex PCR; TCRdb's copy keeps in-frame clones and lacks some. The data contain approximately 100,000 clones, 90% to 95% of them singletons. The specimen comprised peripheral blood, sampled on day 0 of AZD1222 vaccination. Receptor source: an adult in good health. The CDR3 runs from the conserved cysteine through the conserved F or W. Fields, in order: D gene, clone size, V gene, CDR3 length, J gene, CDR3 DNA, CDR3 protein. A D gene is named only where the DNA matches it firmly. Only some rows state a clone size, as once, few, many or a class for expanded clones.

TRBD2	NA	TRBV6-6	13	TRBJ2-5	TGTGCCAGCAGGCCGGGGGGACAAGAGACCCAGTACTTC	CASRPGGQETQYF
NA	NA	TRBV10-3	17	TRBJ1-2	TGTGCCATCAGTGAGCCTCCGACAGTAGGCCCCTTGGATGGCTACACCTTC	CAISEPPTVGPLDGYTF
NA	NA	TRBV11-3	14	TRBJ1-6	TGTGCCAGCAGCTTTGGCACCTATAATTCACCCCTCCACTTT	CASSFGTYNSPLHF
NA	NA	TRBV30	14	TRBJ2-2	TGTGCCTGGAAAGCTCCGGGGGTTCCCGGGGAGCTGTTTTTT	CAWKAPGVPGELFF
NA	NA	TRBV29-1	13	TRBJ1-2	TGCAGCGTTGAAGCCATCGGCGACTATGGCTACACCTTC	CSVEAIGDYGYTF
TRBD1	NA	TRBV28	15	TRBJ2-7	TGTGCCAGCAGTCCGGACAGGGCCGACTCCTACGAGCAGTACTTC	CASSPDRADSYEQYF
NA	NA	TRBV9	14	TRBJ2-7	TGTGCCAGCAGTCACAGTAGTTTTAGCTACGAGCAGTACTTC	CASSHSSFSYEQYF
NA	NA	TRBV11-3	16	TRBJ1-1	TGTGCCAGCAGCTTAGATCTCATCCGGGGGAACACTGAAGCTTTCTTT	CASSLDLIRGNTEAFF
NA	NA	TRBV28	11	TRBJ1-1	TGTGCCAGCGTAAAGAACACTGAAGCTTTCTTT	CASVKNTEAFF
NA	NA	TRBV4-3	15	TRBJ2-7	TGCGCCAGCAGCCAAGGTTCCGGAGAGGGACGCGAGCAGTACTTC	CASSQGSGEGREQYF
NA	NA	TRBV12-5	16	TRBJ1-6	TGTGCTAGTGGTTTGCGACAGCTTTTCTATAATTCACCCCTCCACTTT	CASGLRQLFYNSPLHF
NA	once	TRBV6-5	12	TRBJ1-1	TGTGCCAGCAGTCTCGCGGGGCATGAAGCTTTCTTT	CASSLAGHEAFF
NA	NA	TRBV30	13	TRBJ1-1	TGTGCCTGGGACGAGGGGACGAACACTGAAGCTTTCTTT	CAWDEGTNTEAFF
TRBD1	NA	TRBV6-6	15	TRBJ1-5	TGTGCCAGCAGTTATCAACGGGACAGGGGGTGGCCCCAGCATTTT	CASSYQRDRGWPQHF
TRBD1	NA	TRBV5-1	16	TRBJ1-4	TGCGCCAGCAGCCGGGGACAGGGGACAACTAATGAAAAACTGTTTTTT	CASSRGQGTTNEKLFF
NA	NA	TRBV4-1	14	TRBJ1-1	TGCGCCAGCAGCCCAGGGGATATTAACACTGAAGCTTTCTTT	CASSPGDINTEAFF
TRBD1	NA	TRBV7-9	16	TRBJ1-2	TGTGCCAGCAGCCCTAGGGGACAGGGTTCCGCCTATGGCTACACCTTC	CASSPRGQGSAYGYTF
NA	NA	TRBV10-3	13	TRBJ1-2	TGTGCCATCAGGCGACAGCGGGGAGATGGCTACACCTTC	CAIRRQRGDGYTF
NA	NA	TRBV19	15	TRBJ1-5	TGTGCCAGTAGTACTACACCATATAGCAATCAGCCCCAGCATTTT	CASSTTPYSNQPQHF
NA	NA	TRBV6-5	13	TRBJ1-1	TGTGCCAGCAGTCCGACCATGAACACTGAAGCTTTCTTT	CASSPTMNTEAFF
NA	NA	TRBV27	13	TRBJ1-1	TGTGCCACAAGGGCGGGACAGAACACTGAAGCTTTCTTT	CATRAGQNTEAFF
TRBD1	NA	TRBV28	16	TRBJ1-2	TGTGCCAGCAAAAGAGGGGGACAGGTCATCAACTATGGCTACACCTTC	CASKRGGQVINYGYTF
NA	once	TRBV7-2	15	TRBJ1-2	TGTGCCAGCAGCTTAGCATGGGGGCGAACATATGGCTACACCTTC	CASSLAWGRTYGYTF
TRBD1	NA	TRBV10-3	15	TRBJ1-2	TGTGCCATCAGTGAGGAGCGACAGGGAGGCGATGGCTACACCTTC	CAISEERQGGDGYTF
NA	NA	TRBV15	16	TRBJ1-3	TGTGCCACCAGCAGAGATCGGGGAAGCTCTGGAAACACCATATATTTT	CATSRDRGSSGNTIYF
NA	once	TRBV2	12	TRBJ1-2	TGTGCCAGCACCGACGCGGCAGGCGGCTACACCTTC	CASTDAAGGYTF
TRBD1	NA	TRBV5-1	14	TRBJ2-5	TGCGCCAGCAGCGGGGGACAGCCAGGGGAGACCCAGTACTTC	CASSGGQPGETQYF
NA	NA	TRBV28	15	TRBJ2-7	TGTGCCAGCAGTTCAATCCTCCTTCTGACCTACGAGCAGTACTTC	CASSSILLLTYEQYF
NA	NA	TRBV27	14	TRBJ1-4	TGTGCCAGCAAGAAGAAGGGTATGAATGAAAAACTGTTTTTT	CASKKKGMNEKLFF
NA	NA	TRBV24-1	13	TRBJ1-2	TGTGCCACCAGTAGGGGTTCTAACTATGGCTACACCTTC	CATSRGSNYGYTF
NA	few	TRBV6-1	15	TRBJ2-1	TGTGCCAGCAGTGAAAGCGCAGGGGAAGGACATGAGCAGTTCTTC	CASSESAGEGHEQFF
NA	NA	TRBV28	14	TRBJ1-3	TGTGCCAGCCGCCGAGGGGTGACTGGAAACACCATATATTTT	CASRRGVTGNTIYF
NA	NA	TRBV19	14	TRBJ2-2	TGTGCCAGTACCACCGTACCGAACACCGGGGAGCTGTTTTTT	CASTTVPNTGELFF
NA	NA	TRBV6-5	11	TRBJ2-4	TGTGCCAGCAGTTATGTGAACATTCAGTACTTC	CASSYVNIQYF
NA	NA	TRBV6-2/TRBV6-3	13	TRBJ1-5	TGTGCCAGCAGCCAGGGAGCCCATCAGCCCCAGCATTTT	CASSQGAHQPQHF
NA	NA	TRBV5-4	17	TRBJ2-1	TGTGCCAGCAGCCAAAACCCCAGGGGTGGGTTCAATGATGAGCAGTTCTTC	CASSQNPRGGFNDEQFF
TRBD1	NA	TRBV6-6	16	TRBJ1-3	TGTGCCAGCAGTCCCTTGGACAGGGCGGCTGGAAACACCATATATTTT	CASSPLDRAAGNTIYF
TRBD1	NA	TRBV5-1	17	TRBJ1-1	TGCGCCAGCTCCGGTGGGGGCAGGGGGCGAATCCGGGCTGAAGCTTTCTTT	CASSGGGRGRIRAEAFF
TRBD1	NA	TRBV24-1	14	TRBJ1-2	TGTGCCACCAGTGATCGGGGCAGGGGGCATGGCTACACCTTC	CATSDRGRGHGYTF
NA	NA	TRBV6-1	15	TRBJ1-2	TGTGCCAGCAGTGAAGCCTCGGCCCCCCCGGCTGGCTACACCTTC	CASSEASAPPAGYTF
NA	many	TRBV6-5	14	TRBJ1-2	TGTGCCAGCAGCCTGATGGGCGGGGCCTATGGCTACACCTTC	CASSLMGGAYGYTF
NA	NA	TRBV18	13	TRBJ1-4	TGTGCCAGCTCACAGGACGAGTATGAAAAACTGTTTTTT	CASSQDEYEKLFF
TRBD1	once	TRBV19	15	TRBJ1-5	TGTGCCAGTAGGGAAACAGGGGGCGGCGGGCAGCCCCAGCATTTT	CASRETGGGGQPQHF
NA	NA	TRBV21-1	18	TRBJ2-4	TGTGCCAGCAGCCGCGGACACGGAAAATTTCTAGCCAAAAACATTCAGTACTTC	CASSRGHGKFLAKNIQYF
NA	NA	TRBV19	13	TRBJ1-2	TGTGCCAGTAGTTCAGGAGGGGCTTCGGGCTACACCTTC	CASSSGGASGYTF
NA	NA	TRBV27	17	TRBJ1-3	TGTGCCAGCAGTTTAGGTGGAGGTCCTCTCTCTGGAAACACCATATATTTT	CASSLGGGPLSGNTIYF
NA	NA	TRBV6-5	15	TRBJ1-4	TGTGCCAGCAGTTCCGGACAGACCTTAAGACAAAAACTGTTTTTT	CASSSGQTLRQKLFF
TRBD1	NA	TRBV3-1/TRBV3-2	16	TRBJ2-1	TGTGCCAGCAGCCAAGGGGCCCTTCGACAGGGCCACGAGCAGTTCTTC	CASSQGALRQGHEQFF
NA	NA	TRBV24-1	14	TRBJ1-2	TGTGCCACCAGTGATTTGAACAGGGACTATGGCTACACCTTC	CATSDLNRDYGYTF
TRBD1	NA	TRBV7-9	15	TRBJ2-7	TGTGCCAGCAGCCCCCCGACAGGGGGACTCGGCGAGCAGTACTTC	CASSPPTGGLGEQYF